The rows below give T cell receptor beta chains drawn from one sample of a study of blood T cell repertoires in COVID-19. TCRdb's copy holds only in-frame clones and misses some; the assay was immunoSEQ multiplex PCR. The data show fewer than 250,000 clones, with 83% seen just once and roughly 5.5% held by the top ten. The sample consisted of peripheral blood. These receptor sequences come from a human donor in a cohort sampled during active COVID-19. Both conserved end residues are part of each CDR3. Each record gives: clone size, J gene, V gene, D gene, CDR3 DNA, CDR3 protein. D genes are given only for firm matches. Clone size is not always given. Where it is, it says once, few, many or a class for expanded clones.

>NA|TRBJ2-7|TRBV6-5|TRBD2
TGTGCCAGCAGTTACGGACTAGGCTCCTACGAGCAGTACTTC
CASSYGLGSYEQYF
>NA|TRBJ1-2|TRBV18|NA
TGTGCCAGCTCAATAAAACAGGTGGGCGGCTACACCTTC
CASSIKQVGGYTF
>NA|TRBJ1-2|TRBV11-2|NA
TGTGCCAGCAGCTTAGTCCGGGGTCCTAACTATGGCTACACCTTC
CASSLVRGPNYGYTF
>NA|TRBJ1-6|TRBV28|TRBD1
TGTGCCAGCAGTTTGGCCCAGGGGGTTGGCTCACCCCTCCACTTT
CASSLAQGVGSPLHF
>NA|TRBJ1-5|TRBV6-2/TRBV6-3|NA
TGTGCCAGCAGTTACTCGACAGGTGTAGGGGATCAGCCCCAGCATTTT
CASSYSTGVGDQPQHF
>NA|TRBJ1-6|TRBV7-9|TRBD1
TGTGCCAGCAGCTTTTCGGGGGGACAGGGGACTTCACCCCTCCACTTT
CASSFSGGQGTSPLHF
>NA|TRBJ2-3|TRBV24-1|TRBD1
TGTGCCACCAGTGACCCCGGGACAGGGGGGCGCACAGATACGCAGTATTTT
CATSDPGTGGRTDTQYF
>NA|TRBJ2-5|TRBV5-8|TRBD2
TGTGCCAGCAGCTCAAGGGGGAGGTTACTAGCGGGAATTGAGACCCAGTACTTC
CASSSRGRLLAGIETQYF
>NA|TRBJ1-4|TRBV6-5|NA
TGTGCCAGCAGTCAGGGCTTCTCTAATGAAAAACTGTTTTTT
CASSQGFSNEKLFF
>NA|TRBJ2-4|TRBV13|NA
TGTGCCAGCAGCACCCTCGGTTATGGCAAAAACATTCAGTACTTC
CASSTLGYGKNIQYF
>few|TRBJ2-7|TRBV6-5|NA
TGTGCCAGCAGTTACGCGGAGGGCTACGAGCAGTACTTC
CASSYAEGYEQYF
>NA|TRBJ2-3|TRBV29-1|NA
TGCAGCACTGGGGAGAGGGTTACAGATACGCAGTATTTT
CSTGERVTDTQYF
>NA|TRBJ1-2|TRBV19|TRBD1
TGTGCCAGTAGTATCGGACAGGGCGACTATGGCTACACCTTC
CASSIGQGDYGYTF
>NA|TRBJ2-5|TRBV3-1/TRBV3-2|TRBD2
TGTGCCAGCCAAATCGGGGGGGCAGAGACCCAGTACTTC
CASQIGGAETQYF
>NA|TRBJ2-1|TRBV6-5|TRBD2
TGTGCCAGCAAGGGAGCGGGAGGTGTAAATGAGCAGTTCTTC
CASKGAGGVNEQFF
>NA|TRBJ2-3|TRBV20-1|NA
TGCAGTGCTAGTCAGGACAGGCAGTATTTT
CSASQDRQYF
>NA|TRBJ1-2|TRBV7-9|NA
TGTGCCAGCAGCCGGGCCACAGGGAATAACTATGGCTACACCTTC
CASSRATGNNYGYTF
>NA|TRBJ2-5|TRBV10-1|NA
TGCGCCAGCACAACTAGCTGCGCAGAGACCCAGTACTTC
CASTTSCAETQYF
>NA|TRBJ1-2|TRBV12-3/TRBV12-4|NA
TGTGCCAGCAGTCTTACAGGGAGTCAGGGCTACACCTTC
CASSLTGSQGYTF
>NA|TRBJ2-1|TRBV28|NA
TGTGCCAGCAGTCCCCTAGAGGTCCATGAGCAGTTCTTC
CASSPLEVHEQFF
>NA|TRBJ1-3|TRBV5-6|NA
TGTGCCTCTAGCTCTGGAAACACCATATATTTT
CASSSGNTIYF
>NA|TRBJ2-1|TRBV5-1|NA
TGCGCCAGCAGCTTCTACGAGAGTTACAATGAGCAGTTCTTC
CASSFYESYNEQFF
>NA|TRBJ2-1|TRBV12-3/TRBV12-4|NA
TGTGCCAGCAGCCTCCAACAGGGCGATGAGCAGTTCTTC
CASSLQQGDEQFF
>NA|TRBJ1-1|TRBV5-4|NA
TGTGCCAGCAGCTTTAGCCAGGGTGCGCGTGAAGCTTTCTTT
CASSFSQGAREAFF
>few|TRBJ1-4|TRBV20-1|NA
TGCATAGGCAGGGATAATGAAAAACTGTTTTTT
CIGRDNEKLFF
>NA|TRBJ2-1|TRBV27|NA
TGTGCCAGCAGTTCCGACACCGGCTACAATGAGCAGTTCTTC
CASSSDTGYNEQFF
>NA|TRBJ2-1|TRBV14|TRBD2
TGTGCCAGCAGCCCTACTAGCGGGGCTTACAATGAGCAGTTCTTC
CASSPTSGAYNEQFF
>once|TRBJ1-2|TRBV6-6|NA
TGTGCCAGCAGTCCTGGACAGCGTTTTGGCTACACCTTC
CASSPGQRFGYTF
>NA|TRBJ1-4|TRBV9|TRBD1
TGTGCCAGCAGCTTAAAACAGGGGGCAGGGAATGAAAAACTGTTTTTT
CASSLKQGAGNEKLFF
>NA|TRBJ1-5|TRBV6-1|NA
TGTGCCAGCAGTGAAGCGAGGATGGATCAGCCCCAGCATTTT
CASSEARMDQPQHF
>NA|TRBJ1-4|TRBV28|TRBD1
TGTGCCAGCAGTTCCACAACGACTACAGGGGGAGGTGAAAAACTGTTTTTT
CASSSTTTTGGGEKLFF
>NA|TRBJ2-3|TRBV20-1|NA
TGCAGTGCTAGAGACAGTCATCAGTATTTT
CSARDSHQYF
>NA|TRBJ1-4|TRBV29-1|NA
TGCAGCGTTGAGCTGAGAGGGTCGGGTAATGAAAAACTGTTTTTT
CSVELRGSGNEKLFF
>NA|TRBJ2-6|TRBV11-2|NA
TGTGCCAGCAGCTTTGAACACTCTGGGGCCAACGTCCTGACTTTC
CASSFEHSGANVLTF
>NA|TRBJ2-7|TRBV9|TRBD1
TGTGCCAGTATACCTCGGGACAGGGGGATTCAAAGCTCCTACGAGCAGTACTTC
CASIPRDRGIQSSYEQYF
>NA|TRBJ1-6|TRBV2|NA
TGTGCCAGCATCGGATTAGGGGGAAAGAATTCACCCCTCCACTTT
CASIGLGGKNSPLHF
>NA|TRBJ2-7|TRBV15|TRBD2
TGTGCCACCAGCGGCACCGGGACTAGCGGTTCCTACGAGCAGTACTTC
CATSGTGTSGSYEQYF